This TCR beta chain was recovered during a study of T cell repertoires in ileal Crohn's disease. TCRdb's table, derived via immunoSEQ multiplex PCR, lists solely in-frame clones and lacks some. The sample has over 5,000 clones, 85% to 90% seen once. Before sorting, lamina propria lymphocytes were separated from surgical specimens by density gradient. The V gene's germline CDR1 is LGHNA and CDR2 YNFKEQ. CDR3 length: 16 residues. The V end lost 0 bases, the J end lost 3 bases, and 15 bases lay between the germline ends. Sequencing used CD4+ T cells from ileum. The rearrangement uses TRBV4-2 and TRBJ2-7, with D possibly matching TRBD1 (5 bases). This TCR was sampled from an adult with Crohn's disease. Some clones in this sample may be carry-over from other donors' samples. CDR3 sequence reads: CASSQDQAGSNYEQYF. CDR3 nucleotide sequence: TGTGCCAGCAGCCAAGATCAGGCAGGGTCTAACTACGAGCAGTACTTC.